The 23 T cell receptor beta chains reported below all come from one sample, sequenced in a study of blood T cells in healthy people across ages. A sample-barcoded 5' primer and a J-beta primer mix were used in a second PCR of roughly 6 to 11 cycles. MiXCR, applied by TCRdb to the 5' RACE reads, yields one record per CDR3 protein. The sample carries 780,000 or so distinct CDR3 sequences, around 50% recorded once. The specimen was blood. The receptors stem from a man aged 40-49 years in good health.

In its sample, this clonotype was seen a few times. The chain has TRBV7-9 and TRBJ2-5, with TRBD2 identical over 7 bases. The germline CDR1 and CDR2 sequences are SEHNR and FQNEAQ (reference sequence). Germline trimming cut 5 bases from V and 5 bases from J; bases unmatched to any gene: 8. The CDR3 is made up of 14 amino acids. The CDR3: CASSVLGGVETQYF. DNA of the CDR3: TGTGCCAGCAGCGTACTGGGGGGGGTCGAGACCCAGTACTTC.

This clonotype was seen a single time. The chain joins TRBV11-2 to TRBJ2-5, with TRBD2 matching over 10 bases. The CDR3 is made up of 15 amino acids. CDR1 and CDR2 from the germline V gene are SGHAT and FQNNGV. Trimming removed 6 bases from V and 1 base from J; junction bases left unmatched: 5. The CDR3 DNA reads as TGTGCCAGCAGAAATAGCGGGGGGCTCCAAGAGACCCAGTACTTC. As protein: CASRNSGGLQETQYF.

Notes on this clonotype: A much larger clone lies a single base off, so this may be a read error. The J gene is TRBJ2-5, the V gene TRBV29-1; possible D gene TRBD1, 6 bases. The CDR3 sequence is 13 residues long. The germline V and J ends were trimmed by 4 bases and 11 bases, with 20 bases remaining between them. Per the germline V gene, CDR1 is SQVTM and CDR2 is ANQGSEA. The CDR3 DNA is TGCAGCGTTGGGCTGACAGGTTACAATGAGCAGTACTTC. Translated, it gives CSVGLTGYNEQYF.

V is TRBV11-3 and J is TRBJ2-7; TRBD2 matches at 10 bases. Looked up from germline, CDR1 is SGHNT and CDR2 is YENEEA. Trimming cost V 5 bases and J 6 bases; bases outside gene matches: 1. The length of the CDR3 is 12 residues. CDR3 DNA: TGTGCCAGCAGCCGGACTAGCGGCGAGCAGTACTTC. Translation: CASSRTSGEQYF. Drawing the rest from reference TRBV11-3 and TRBJ2-7, the complete variable domain is EAGVVQSPRYKIIEKKQPVAFWCNPISGHNTLYWYLQNLGQGPELLIRYENEEAVDDSQLPKDRFSAERLKGVDSTLKIQPAELGDSAVYLCASSRTSGEQYFGPGTRLTVT.

The rearrangement joins TRBV10-3 to TRBJ1-6; the D gene is possibly TRBD1 (6 bases). Trimming pared 1 base from V and 7 bases from J, leaving 8 bases between. CDR1 ENHRY and CDR2 SYGVKD come from the germline V gene. The CDR3 covers 14 residues. CDR3 region: CAISEWDKNSPLHF. The CDR3 DNA reads TGTGCCATCAGTGAGTGGGACAAAAATTCACCCCTCCACTTT.

The table lists this clonotype with a few counts. The V and J genes are TRBV27 and TRBJ2-1; TRBD1 is a possible D gene (6 bases). V dropped 6 bases and J dropped 0 bases, with 9 bases sitting between them. Germline CDR1 and CDR2: MNHEY and SMNVEV (reference sequence). This CDR3 is built from 14 residues. As DNA, the CDR3 is TGTGCCAGCAGGACAGGAAGCTCCTACAATGAGCAGTTCTTC. As protein: CASRTGSSYNEQFF.

The rearrangement joins TRBV6-6 to TRBJ1-5; 8 nucleotides match TRBD1. Unmatched junction bases numbered 9, after V lost 0 bases and J lost 5 bases. Per the germline V gene, CDR1 is MNHNY and CDR2 is SVGAGI (reference sequence). CDR3 length equals 17 residues. The CDR3 region has the DNA TGTGCCAGCAGTTACTCCTCTACAGGGGGTTCGGATCAGCCCCAGCATTTT. Translation: CASSYSSTGGSDQPQHF.

This clonotype was observed once. A much larger clonotype is one base distant, so this may be a read error. The chain combines TRBV20-1 with TRBJ2-5; 10 bases map to TRBD2. The CDR3 is made up of 19 amino acids. Germline lookup yields CDR1 DFQATT and CDR2 SNEGSKA (reference sequence). The CDR3 nucleotides read TGCGGTGCCCACCTAGAAAGCTTTCCAGCGGGAGGGCCTGAAGAGACCCAGTACTTC. It translates to CGAHLESFPAGGPEETQYF.

This chain connects TRBV20-1 to TRBJ2-7; perhaps TRBD1 as D (6 bases). CDR3 length equals 14 residues. Trimming pared 7 bases from V and 0 bases from J, leaving 16 bases between. Germline V CDR1 and CDR2: DFQATT, SNEGSKA (reference sequence). The CDR3 loop is CSGTVDPSSYEQYF. DNA for the CDR3: TGCAGTGGGACAGTCGACCCGAGCTCCTACGAGCAGTACTTC.

The rearrangement uses TRBV20-1 and TRBJ1-2; TRBD1 matches 8 bases. The CDR3 extends over 12 amino acids. Germline V gene lookup returns CDR1 DFQATT and CDR2 SNEGSKA (reference sequence). The V segment lost 4 bases and the J segment 5 bases; nucleotides outside the gene matches: 3. CDR3 DNA: TGCAGTGCTACAGGGGGCGAGTATGGCTACACCTTC. Its protein product is CSATGGEYGYTF.

This rearrangement joins TRBV5-4 to TRBJ2-7; the match to TRBD2 covers 8 bases. CDR3 size: 16 residues. J was trimmed by 6 bases and V by 6 bases; bases with no gene match: 17. Per germline, CDR1 SGHNT and CDR2 YYREEE (reference sequence). The CDR3 loop reads CASTSSLGGRYSEQYF. CDR3 bases: TGTGCCAGCACCTCCTCCCTTGGCGGGAGGTACTCCGAGCAGTACTTC.

This clonotype was counted once. V usage is TRBV6-6 and J usage is TRBJ2-7; D could derive from TRBD1 or TRBD2 (6 bases each). Trimming pared 6 bases from V and 2 bases from J, leaving 17 bases between. This CDR3 has 15 amino acids. Germline V CDR1 and CDR2: MNHNY, SVGAGI (reference sequence). CDR3 protein: CASRLGGPGAYEQYF. CDR3 DNA: TGTGCCAGCAGGCTTGGGGGCCCGGGAGCCTACGAGCAGTACTTC.

The chain employs TRBV6-2 or TRBV6-3 and TRBJ1-1, with TRBD1 as a possible D gene (6 bases). The germline V gene has CDR1 MNHEY and CDR2 SVGEGT. Trimming stripped 7 bases from V and 6 bases from J, with 9 bases between. The CDR3 totals 11 residues. This CDR3 is CASISGAEAFF. The CDR3 DNA is TGTGCCAGCATATCAGGGGCTGAAGCTTTCTTT.

The chain's CDR3 is CATSDPLAGNYNEQFF. CDR3 DNA: TGTGCCACCAGTGACCCGCTAGCGGGAAATTACAATGAGCAGTTCTTC. The V call is TRBV24-1, the J call TRBJ2-1; 9 bases fit TRBD2. Germline assignment: CDR1 KGHDR and CDR2 SFDVKD. The J segment lost 4 bases and the V segment lost 4 bases, leaving 7 bases of the junction unmatched. The CDR3 totals 16 residues.

V usage is TRBV20-1 and J usage is TRBJ2-1; the match to TRBD2 covers 9 bases. CDR1 DFQATT and CDR2 SNEGSKA come from the germline V gene (reference sequence). The CDR3 extends over 18 amino acids. V was pared by 6 bases and J by 0 bases, with 15 bases of the junction left unmatched. In DNA, the CDR3 is TGCAGTGCCAGTCTCGGCGGGGGGGGTCATAGCTCCTACAATGAGCAGTTCTTC. Residues: CSASLGGGGHSSYNEQFF.

This chain uses TRBV5-1 with TRBJ2-5; D is uncertain. V gave up 0 bases and J gave up 0 bases, with 9 bases separating them. CDR1 is SGHRS, CDR2 YFSETQ, per germline. This CDR3 comprises 15 residues. The CDR3 region has the DNA TGCGCCAGCAGCTTGGAACTACAGAACCAAGAGACCCAGTACTTC. Its translation is CASSLELQNQETQYF.

The chain employs TRBV7-9 and TRBJ2-1; tentatively, D is TRBD1 (6 bases). Trimming took off 5 bases at V and 1 base at J, with 18 bases between the two ends. The CDR3 runs to 17 residues. In germline, CDR1 is SEHNR, CDR2 FQNEAQ (reference sequence). Here the CDR3 DNA reads TGTGCCAGCAGCCTCAAGTCCCGGGACATTTCCTACAATGAGCAGTTCTTC. Translating it yields CASSLKSRDISYNEQFF. Filled out from reference TRBV7-9 and TRBJ2-1, the complete variable domain reads DTGVSQNPRHKITKRGQNVTFRCDPISEHNRLYWYRQTLGQGPEFLTYFQNEAQLEKSRLLSDRFSAERPKGSFSTLEIQRTEQGDSAMYLCASSLKSRDISYNEQFFGPGTRLTVL.

Points on this clonotype: At one end, the junction sequence differs from germline, possibly due to a read error. V usage is TRBV11-2 and J usage is TRBJ1-1; D is undetermined. Per germline, CDR1 SGHAT and CDR2 FQNNGV. This CDR3 spans 15 amino acids. The CDR3 is CASSLEQRVNTGAFF. CDR3 bases: TGTGCCAGCAGCTTAGAACAGAGGGTGAACACTGGAGCTTTCTTT.

CDR3 region: CATSDPGSMMETQYF. In DNA form, the CDR3 reads TGTGCCACCAGTGACCCGGGCAGTATGATGGAGACCCAGTACTTC. J is TRBJ2-7 and V is TRBV24-1; D unresolved. The J call may be faulty, since TRBJ2-5 better matches the DNA end. CDR3 size: 15 residues. CDR1 KGHDR and CDR2 SFDVKD come from the germline V gene.

The chain carries TRBV10-3 and TRBJ1-5; TRBD1 might be the D (6 bases). The CDR3 consists of 13 residues. In germline, CDR1 is ENHRY, CDR2 SYGVKD. V gave up 4 bases and J gave up 4 bases, with 8 bases separating them. CDR3 coding DNA: TGTGCCATCAGTGGGGACAATAATCAGCCCCAGCATTTT. Encoded protein: CAISGDNNQPQHF.

The chain carries TRBV20-1 and TRBJ1-2; 9 bases line up with TRBD1. The CDR3 covers 13 residues. V lost 2 bases to trimming and J lost 5 bases; unmatched junction nucleotides: 3. Germline V lookup: CDR1 DFQATT, CDR2 SNEGSKA (reference sequence). CDR3 protein: CSARTTGGYGYTF. CDR3 DNA: TGCAGTGCTAGAACGACAGGGGGATATGGCTACACCTTC.

The rearrangement links TRBV28 to TRBJ2-5; D is undetermined. This CDR3 spans 13 amino acids. CDR1 MDHEN and CDR2 SYDVKM come from the germline V gene. Trimming removed 10 bases from V and 1 base from J, with 13 bases in between. This chain's CDR3 is CATAKQSQETQYF. The CDR3 bases are TGTGCCACCGCAAAACAGAGCCAAGAGACCCAGTACTTC.

The V and J genes are TRBV7-9 and TRBJ1-4; possibly TRBD1 for D (5 bases). In germline, CDR1 is SEHNR, CDR2 FQNEAQ (reference sequence). Trimming pared 5 bases from V and 7 bases from J, leaving 14 bases between. CDR3 length: 14 amino acids. CDR3 in amino acids: CASSPTAPSEKLFF. In nucleotides, the CDR3 is TGTGCCAGCAGCCCGACAGCGCCCAGTGAAAAACTGTTTTTT.